Given below is one TCR beta chain in context. No antigen is known for it. No base-level quality is on record; no much larger clone is a single base apart. The germline V end is reduced by 2 bases and the J end by 7 bases; junction bases left unmatched: 5. Per the germline V gene (reference sequence), SGHKS is the CDR1 and YYEKEE is the CDR2. The CDR3 goes from the cysteine to the phenylalanine over 15 residues. CDR3 DNA only is kept here, 45 bases in frame from base 1. Collaborating institutions collected whole blood in K2EDTA tubes following their own protocols. For TCRbeta analysis, collaborators shipped samples as frozen whole blood, isolated PBMCs, or DNA extracted from either of those sample types. These data are taken from a study of blood T cell repertoires in COVID-19 (dated by TCRdb to 2018 to 2021). Some background on the complete study: Samples from collaborators originated in the United States, Italy and Spain and spanned both the acute and convalescent phases of COVID-19. The prospective study material was composed of cDNA or gDNA derived from T cells, B-cell-depleted T cells, or PBMCs. Where available, HLA class I and class II types were obtained from metadata supplied by the sample provider rather than from assay-based typing. Samples were obtained from the ongoing ImmuneRACE study (first 160 participants) and from roughly 1,300 subjects provided by 6 global collaborators. A de-identified subject ID, COVID-19 status, age in years and sex were almost always included in the sample metadata. The dataset comprised deeply sampled blood TCRbeta repertoires from subjects exposed to, actively infected with, or recovered from COVID-19. The repertoires were made available in a free public database intended to serve as a resource for research on the immune response to SARS-CoV-2. The investigation overall reported the following: Clinical and demographic metadata were provided uncurated, with the amount varying by source and participant.

TCRbeta CDR3 regions were amplified from genomic DNA by means of the immunoSEQ Assay, a bias-controlled multiplex PCR. On the study's bioinformatics: The number of nucleated cells in each sample was estimated by amplification of reference gene primers within the assay. To quantify the absolute abundance of each unique TCRbeta CDR3 rearrangement, sequence reads were collapsed and filtered. For each sample, productive Simpson clonality was calculated as the square root of Simpson's diversity index over productive rearrangements. Entries here come from immuneACCESS through TCRdb and include only in-frame sequences with V and J called. Some clones fail to appear in such tables; in the studies checked, an unresolved V gene covers under half of the shortfall, and the cause of the remainder is unknown. That table is the source of V, J and clone size, and D and trimming were worked out from the DNA. Across this sample there are 100,000 to 120,000 clones, with approximately 84% seen only once. The ten most abundant clones make up 1.5% to 1.7% of the sample.

Specimen: peripheral blood. The rearranged segments are TRBV5-5 and TRBJ2-2; 10 central bases correspond to TRBD2. This receptor was taken from a man aged 45-65 years with acute or convalescent COVID-19. The DNA sequence is as follows: TGTGCCAGCAGCTTACAACTAGCGGGGAGCGGGGAGCTGTTTTTT. Its translation is CASSLQLAGSGELFF.